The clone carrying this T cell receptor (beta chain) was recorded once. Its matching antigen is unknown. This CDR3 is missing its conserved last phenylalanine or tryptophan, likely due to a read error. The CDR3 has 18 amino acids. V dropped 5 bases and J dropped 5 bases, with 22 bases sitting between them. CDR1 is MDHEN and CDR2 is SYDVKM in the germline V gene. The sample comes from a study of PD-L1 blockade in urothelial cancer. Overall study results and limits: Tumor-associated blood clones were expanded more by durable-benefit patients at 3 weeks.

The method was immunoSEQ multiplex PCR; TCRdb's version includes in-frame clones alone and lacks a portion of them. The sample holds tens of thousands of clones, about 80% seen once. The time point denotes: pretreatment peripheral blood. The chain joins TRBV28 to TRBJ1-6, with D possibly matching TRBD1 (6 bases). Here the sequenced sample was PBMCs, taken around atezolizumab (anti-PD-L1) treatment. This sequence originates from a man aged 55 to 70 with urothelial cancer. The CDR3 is CASSERAPRTVHNSPLHL. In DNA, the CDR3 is TGTGCCAGCAGTGAGAGGGCCCCCCGGACAGTTCATAATTCACCCCTCCACCTT.